Shown below are 2 T cell receptor beta chains from a single sample sequenced in a study of T cells in localized non-small cell lung cancer. The table came from immunoSEQ multiplex PCR; TCRdb's copy has only in-frame clones and leaves some out. This table holds hundreds of clones, around a fifth found once. The sequencing here drew on normal lung tissue next to the tumor, taken before any cancer treatment. Receptors originate from a male donor aged 60 or older with stage II squamous cell lung carcinoma.

The rearrangement uses TRBV23-1 and TRBJ1-1; tentative D call: TRBD1 (6 bases). TRBV23-1 is filed as an ORF, its function uncertain. There are 13 residues in the CDR3. Trimming pared 6 bases from V and 3 bases from J, leaving 11 bases between. In nucleotides, the CDR3 is TGCGCCAGCAGCCAGGGGTCCGACACTGAAGCTTTCTTT. The encoded protein is CASSQGSDTEAFF.

There are a few counts of this clone. The CDR3 coding sequence is TGTGCCAGCAGCTTACTAGCGGGTATCAGTATTGAGCAGTTCTTC. It translates to CASSLLAGISIEQFF. The chain joins TRBV11-3 to TRBJ2-1, with 8 positions matching TRBD2. Trimming cost V 2 bases and J 9 bases; bases outside gene matches: 9. This CDR3 has 15 residues. Germline V gives CDR1 SGHNT, CDR2 YENEEA.